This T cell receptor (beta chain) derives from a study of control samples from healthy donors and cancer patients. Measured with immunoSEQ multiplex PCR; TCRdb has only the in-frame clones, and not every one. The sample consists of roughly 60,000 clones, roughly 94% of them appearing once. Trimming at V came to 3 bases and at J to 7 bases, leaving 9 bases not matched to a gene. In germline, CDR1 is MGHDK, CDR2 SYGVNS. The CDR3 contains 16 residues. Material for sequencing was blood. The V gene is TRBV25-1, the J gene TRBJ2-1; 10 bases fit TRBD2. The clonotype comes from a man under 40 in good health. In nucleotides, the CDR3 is TGTGCCAGCAGTGACGGCCTAGCGGGAGAGTATAATGAGCAGTTCTTC. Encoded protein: CASSDGLAGEYNEQFF.